Here is one T cell receptor beta chain with its context. Its antigen is as yet unknown. The junction had 11 bases not matched to a gene; V was cut back by 4 bases and J by 3 bases. The length of the CDR3 is 16 residues. Per the germline V gene, CDR1 is LGHNA and CDR2 is YNFKEQ. Primers: 60 Vbeta forward and 13 Jbeta reverse. The data were produced by immunoSEQ multiplex PCR, yet TCRdb's version contains in-frame clones alone and is incomplete. The sample lists 210,000 or so clones; around 87% were seen once. This entry comes from a study of cytomegalovirus exposure and HLA in healthy donors. Study summary: From HLA-typed donors, an early data release held approximately 85 million unique TCRs.

Study findings and constraints: The listing of 160 or so TCR beta chains classed them as cytomegalovirus-associated. In vitro assays verified that a few CMV-associated chains recognized CMV antigens specifically. A further, later analysis showed that HLA-associated TCR beta chains (compared with equally common others) were more clonally expanded.

The sequenced material came from PBMCs. The chain joins TRBV4-2 to TRBJ2-7; 8 bases map to TRBD1. The receptor was isolated from a man aged 25 to 40 in good health and CMV-seronegative. CDR3 in amino acids: CASSRKQGVSLYEQYF. The CDR3 bases are TGTGCCAGCAGCCGCAAACAGGGGGTTTCTCTCTACGAGCAGTACTTC.